A selection of T cell receptor beta chains follows, all from one sample in a study of T cell repertoires in cytomegalovirus infection. Antigens for these TCRs are unknown. Via MiXCR, TCRdb re-called the reads, giving one row per CDR3 protein. The sample contains about 700,000 distinct CDR3 sequences, 30% to 40% of which appear only once. Here the sequenced sample was cultured PBMCs, taken from culture after CMV antigen stimulation. The receptors shown here come from a human donor in good health (CMV status not recorded). Some clones in this sample may be carry-over from other donors' samples. Each CDR3 is given with its conserved first and last residue. D genes are given only for firm matches. Expanded clones get a size class; other rows say once, few or many, or leave the size out.

D gene: .; CDR3 length: 15; clone size: few; V gene: TRBV7-8; J gene: TRBJ1-3; CDR3 DNA: TGTGCCAGCAGCCTTGTGGCGGGCTCTGGAAACACCATATATTTT; CDR3 protein: CASSLVAGSGNTIYF
D gene: .; CDR3 length: 17; clone size: .; V gene: TRBV19; J gene: TRBJ2-7; CDR3 DNA: TGTGCCAGTTCAAGGAGACTATCCAGCGGCCACTCCTACGAGCAGTACTTC; CDR3 protein: CASSRRLSSGHSYEQYF
D gene: .; CDR3 length: 14; clone size: .; V gene: TRBV12-3/TRBV12-4; J gene: TRBJ1-3; CDR3 DNA: TGTGCCAGCAGTTCCGGGGATGGGGTCAACACCATATATTTT; CDR3 protein: CASSSGDGVNTIYF
D gene: .; CDR3 length: 14; clone size: .; V gene: TRBV7-8; J gene: TRBJ1-5; CDR3 DNA: TGTGCCAGCAGCTTAGGTGCCTCGGCCCTTCCCCAGCATTTT; CDR3 protein: CASSLGASALPQHF
D gene: TRBD1; CDR3 length: 13; clone size: .; V gene: TRBV6-4; J gene: TRBJ1-2; CDR3 DNA: TGTGCCAGCAGTGACACACAGGGGTCTGGCTACACCTTC; CDR3 protein: CASSDTQGSGYTF
D gene: .; CDR3 length: 17; clone size: few; V gene: TRBV7-9; J gene: TRBJ1-2; CDR3 DNA: TGTGCCAGCAGCTTAATAGGGGACGCATTAGCTAACTATGGCTACACCTTC; CDR3 protein: CASSLIGDALANYGYTF
D gene: .; CDR3 length: 13; clone size: .; V gene: TRBV27; J gene: TRBJ2-7; CDR3 DNA: TGTGCCAGCAGTTTGGCAGGACCAAGGTGGCAGTACTTC; CDR3 protein: CASSLAGPRWQYF
D gene: TRBD2; CDR3 length: 18; clone size: .; V gene: TRBV4-1; J gene: TRBJ2-3; CDR3 DNA: TGCGCCAGCAGGAAAGGTAGCGGGAGAGGTATGGGCACAGATACGCAGTATTTT; CDR3 protein: CASRKGSGRGMGTDTQYF
D gene: .; CDR3 length: 12; clone size: .; V gene: TRBV20-1; J gene: TRBJ2-5; CDR3 DNA: TGCAGTGCTAGATCTCCCCAAGAGACCCAGTACTTC; CDR3 protein: CSARSPQETQYF
D gene: .; CDR3 length: 12; clone size: few; V gene: TRBV20-1; J gene: TRBJ2-7; CDR3 DNA: TGCAGTGCAGTCCGGGACTCCTACGAGCAGTACTTC; CDR3 protein: CSAVRDSYEQYF
D gene: .; CDR3 length: 14; clone size: .; V gene: TRBV28; J gene: TRBJ2-1; CDR3 DNA: TGTGCCAGTCTTTCCCTAGAATCCTACAATGAGCAGTTCTTC; CDR3 protein: CASLSLESYNEQFF
D gene: .; CDR3 length: 16; clone size: .; V gene: TRBV4-1; J gene: TRBJ2-1; CDR3 DNA: TGCGCCAGCAGCCAAGAGAGCAGGCAGGGCTACAATGAGCAGTTCTTC; CDR3 protein: CASSQESRQGYNEQFF
D gene: .; CDR3 length: 13; clone size: few; V gene: TRBV7-2; J gene: TRBJ2-3; CDR3 DNA: TGTGCCAGCAGCCTGGAGTTGGGTGATACGCAGTATTTT; CDR3 protein: CASSLELGDTQYF
D gene: TRBD1; CDR3 length: 14; clone size: .; V gene: TRBV29-1; J gene: TRBJ2-3; CDR3 DNA: TGCAGCGTTGGGATCGACAGGGGATCAGATACGCAGTATTTT; CDR3 protein: CSVGIDRGSDTQYF
D gene: .; CDR3 length: 13; clone size: .; V gene: TRBV6-1; J gene: TRBJ1-1; CDR3 DNA: TGTGCCAGCAGTGAATGGACAGCCACTGAAGCTTTCTTT; CDR3 protein: CASSEWTATEAFF
D gene: TRBD2; CDR3 length: 13; clone size: .; V gene: TRBV10-3; J gene: TRBJ2-1; CDR3 DNA: TGTGCCATCAGGGGTAGCGGGCAAAATGAGCAGTTCTTC; CDR3 protein: CAIRGSGQNEQFF
D gene: TRBD1; CDR3 length: 16; clone size: .; V gene: TRBV5-6; J gene: TRBJ2-1; CDR3 DNA: TGTGCCAGCAGCCCCGCGCCGGGACAGGGGCTGGATAGGCAGTTCTTC; CDR3 protein: CASSPAPGQGLDRQFF
D gene: .; CDR3 length: 14; clone size: .; V gene: TRBV5-1; J gene: TRBJ2-7; CDR3 DNA: TGCGCCAGCAGCCCACGTCTAGTGAACTACGAGCAGTACTTC; CDR3 protein: CASSPRLVNYEQYF
D gene: .; CDR3 length: 13; clone size: many; V gene: TRBV7-2; J gene: TRBJ2-7; CDR3 DNA: TGTGCCAGCAGCCCGCACATGGGTGAGGAGCAGTACTTC; CDR3 protein: CASSPHMGEEQYF
D gene: .; CDR3 length: 13; clone size: few; V gene: TRBV6-1; J gene: TRBJ2-5; CDR3 DNA: TGTGCCAGCAGTGGGACCGCCCGAGAGACCCAGTACTTC; CDR3 protein: CASSGTARETQYF
D gene: .; CDR3 length: 15; clone size: once; V gene: TRBV7-2; J gene: TRBJ2-7; CDR3 DNA: TGTGCCAGCAGCTTAGTATCCGCGGGTTCCTACGAGCAGTACTTC; CDR3 protein: CASSLVSAGSYEQYF
D gene: .; CDR3 length: 14; clone size: few; V gene: TRBV28; J gene: TRBJ1-4; CDR3 DNA: TGTGCCAGCAAATCGGGGGGCCAGAATGAAAAACTGTTTTTT; CDR3 protein: CASKSGGQNEKLFF
D gene: TRBD1; CDR3 length: 15; clone size: .; V gene: TRBV7-2; J gene: TRBJ2-7; CDR3 DNA: TGTGCCAGCAGCCGACAGGGGGCTGGGAGCTACGAGCAGTACTTC; CDR3 protein: CASSRQGAGSYEQYF
D gene: .; CDR3 length: 13; clone size: many; V gene: TRBV7-2; J gene: TRBJ2-5; CDR3 DNA: TGTGCCAGCAGCTTAGAGAGACCAGGGACCCAGTACTTC; CDR3 protein: CASSLERPGTQYF
D gene: TRBD2; CDR3 length: 18; clone size: few; V gene: TRBV7-8; J gene: TRBJ2-5; CDR3 DNA: TGTGCCAGCAGGTCTACCGGGCTAGCGGGAGTTTTTCCAAAGACCCAGTACTTC; CDR3 protein: CASRSTGLAGVFPKTQYF
D gene: TRBD2; CDR3 length: 15; clone size: few; V gene: TRBV12-3/TRBV12-4; J gene: TRBJ2-1; CDR3 DNA: TGTGCCAGCAGTCTTAGCGGGAGTACCTACAATGAGCAGTTCTTC; CDR3 protein: CASSLSGSTYNEQFF
D gene: TRBD2; CDR3 length: 14; clone size: .; V gene: TRBV19; J gene: TRBJ2-1; CDR3 DNA: TGTGCCACCGCTACGGGGACTACCTACAATGAGCAGTTCTTC; CDR3 protein: CATATGTTYNEQFF
D gene: .; CDR3 length: 15; clone size: few; V gene: TRBV6-1; J gene: TRBJ2-2; CDR3 DNA: TGTGCCACAAAGAACGGACAGACGAACACCGGGGAGCTGTTTTTT; CDR3 protein: CATKNGQTNTGELFF
D gene: .; CDR3 length: 15; clone size: many; V gene: TRBV12-3/TRBV12-4; J gene: TRBJ2-7; CDR3 DNA: TGTGCCAGCAGTTTGGGGGACGTGCCCGTCTACGAGCAGTACTTC; CDR3 protein: CASSLGDVPVYEQYF
D gene: TRBD1; CDR3 length: 15; clone size: few; V gene: TRBV6-6; J gene: TRBJ1-5; CDR3 DNA: TGTGCCAGCAGACGCATGCAGGGGGGCAATCAGCCCCAGCATTTT; CDR3 protein: CASRRMQGGNQPQHF
D gene: TRBD2; CDR3 length: 20; clone size: few; V gene: TRBV7-9; J gene: TRBJ2-3; CDR3 DNA: TGTGCCAGCAGCCACCATCCGCCAAAGGCTAGCGGGGCCGCGTTGAGTACGCAGTATTTT; CDR3 protein: CASSHHPPKASGAALSTQYF
D gene: .; CDR3 length: 14; clone size: few; V gene: TRBV18; J gene: TRBJ2-1; CDR3 DNA: TGTGCCAGCTCAGCAATGACAGACTACAATGAGCAGTTCTTC; CDR3 protein: CASSAMTDYNEQFF
D gene: .; CDR3 length: 14; clone size: .; V gene: TRBV10-3; J gene: TRBJ1-5; CDR3 DNA: TGTGCCATCAGCGGGGGGGGGGTCAGCCAGCCCCAGCATTTT; CDR3 protein: CAISGGGVSQPQHF
D gene: .; CDR3 length: 14; clone size: few; V gene: TRBV5-1; J gene: TRBJ2-7; CDR3 DNA: TGCGCCAGCAGCTTGGGACGGAGGGGAGGCGAGCAGTACTTC; CDR3 protein: CASSLGRRGGEQYF
D gene: .; CDR3 length: 15; clone size: .; V gene: TRBV11-1; J gene: TRBJ2-5; CDR3 DNA: TGTGCCAGCAGCTCCTCTGGGGAGGTACAAGAGACCCAGTACTTC; CDR3 protein: CASSSSGEVQETQYF
D gene: .; CDR3 length: 14; clone size: .; V gene: TRBV7-2; J gene: TRBJ2-2; CDR3 DNA: TGTGCCAGCAGCTTCCGGGACTTCCCCGAGGAGCTGTTTTTT; CDR3 protein: CASSFRDFPEELFF
D gene: .; CDR3 length: 12; clone size: many; V gene: TRBV7-2; J gene: TRBJ2-1; CDR3 DNA: TGTGCCAGCAGCCGAAAAGGGAATGAGCAGTTCTTC; CDR3 protein: CASSRKGNEQFF
D gene: .; CDR3 length: 14; clone size: .; V gene: TRBV12-3/TRBV12-4; J gene: TRBJ2-2; CDR3 DNA: TGTGCCAGCAGAAACGGGCTCTACACCGGGGAGCTGTTTTTT; CDR3 protein: CASRNGLYTGELFF